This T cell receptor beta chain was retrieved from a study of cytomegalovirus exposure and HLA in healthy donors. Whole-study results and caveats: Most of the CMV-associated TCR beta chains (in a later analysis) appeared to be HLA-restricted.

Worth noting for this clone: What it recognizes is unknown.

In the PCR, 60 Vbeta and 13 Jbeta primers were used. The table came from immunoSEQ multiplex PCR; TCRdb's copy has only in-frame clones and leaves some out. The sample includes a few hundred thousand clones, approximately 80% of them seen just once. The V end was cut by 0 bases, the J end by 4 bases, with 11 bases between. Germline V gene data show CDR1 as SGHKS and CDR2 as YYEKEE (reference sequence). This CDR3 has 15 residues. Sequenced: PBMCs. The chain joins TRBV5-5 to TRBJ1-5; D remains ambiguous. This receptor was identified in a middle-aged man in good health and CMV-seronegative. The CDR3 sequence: CASSLGHSTNQPQHF. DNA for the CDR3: TGTGCCAGCAGCTTGGGGCACAGCACTAATCAGCCCCAGCATTTT.